The clone carrying this T cell receptor (beta chain) has just a few counts. Its matching antigen is unknown. CDR3 size: 15 residues. The germline V gene encodes CDR1 MNHEY and CDR2 SVGAGI. Trimming pared 4 bases from V and 3 bases from J, leaving 16 bases between. Indicated time point: pre-sensitization, week 0. The treatment denotes: therapeutic diphenylcyclopropenone sensitization with weekly scalp DPC. TCRdb reanalysed the RACE reads using MiXCR and keeps one entry per CDR3 protein. This sample yields around 200,000 distinct CDR3 sequences, of which 25% to 35% are seen a single time; just under 3% belongs to the top ten. The data are from a study of human T cells and chemical hapten exposure. Study summary: Per-sample TCR yield variability stemmed mainly from small pooled library volume differences.

Study findings and constraints: High-frequency TCRs, those above 1 in 1000, stayed the same after DPC sensitization.

The material sequenced was whole blood, taken in connection with sensitization to the hapten diphenylcyclopropenone (DPC). The receptor was isolated from a woman aged 25 to 39 with alopecia areata. Some clones in this sample may be carry-over from other donors' samples. This chain connects TRBV6-5 to TRBJ2-7, with D possibly matching TRBD2 (5 bases). DNA of the CDR3: TGTGCCAGCAGTTGGGGAAGGGAGCCCATCTACGAGCAGTACTTC. Amino acid sequence: CASSWGREPIYEQYF.